The 4 T cell receptor beta chains below were found in one sample sequenced in a study of T cells in Graves' hyperthyroidism and ophthalmopathy (dated by TCRdb to about 2019). Receptors were amplified or captured by multiplex PCR. TCRdb lists the instrument as Illumina HiSeq 2000. Amplification of TCR beta CDR3 regions was carried out from RNA transcripts. The TCR CDR3 was subjected to a first round of RT-PCR using the HTBI primer set and the Qiagen OneStep RT-PCR kit. Using fastp trimming at Q25 and MiXCR clonotype assembly, TCRdb reanalyzed the public sequencing data and kept in-frame beta chains. Rows are combined by CDR3 protein, so each entry shows the most common genes and DNA. The sample table shows approximately 510,000 distinct CDR3 sequences, and 40% to 50% are seen once. The ten largest clones represent 44% of the sample. Sequencing was carried out using peripheral blood or thyroid tissue (not recorded which). The receptors stem from an adult woman with Graves' disease, either hyperthyroidism or ophthalmopathy (not recorded which).

The V gene is TRBV5-1, the J gene TRBJ1-1, with 9 bases aligning to TRBD1. The CDR3 covers 14 residues. Trimming took 6 bases from V and 1 from J; bases not matched to a gene: 4. From germline, CDR1 is SGHRS and CDR2 YFSETQ. This chain's CDR3 is CASNRDRENTEAFF. The DNA of the CDR3 is TGCGCCAGCAACCGGGACAGGGAGAACACTGAAGCTTTCTTT.

The rearrangement uses TRBV7-9 and TRBJ2-7; possibly TRBD1 for D (5 bases). This CDR3 region has 15 residues. V was shortened by 5 bases and J by 3 bases, with 17 bases between the two germline ends. Germline CDR1 reads SEHNR; CDR2 reads FQNEAQ (reference sequence). CDR3 in DNA: TGTGCCAGCAGCCCCCGGGTCCACAGGAACTACGAGCAGTACTTC. It specifies CASSPRVHRNYEQYF.

The J gene is TRBJ1-6, the V gene TRBV7-9; 9 positions agree with TRBD1. Per germline, CDR1 SEHNR and CDR2 FQNEAQ (reference sequence). With 5 bases clipped from V and 7 bases from J, the junction kept 6 bases outside the gene matches. The CDR3 has 15 residues. The CDR3: CASSVGQGHNSPLHF. DNA for the CDR3: TGTGCCAGCAGCGTGGGACAGGGCCACAATTCACCCCTCCACTTT. The whole variable domain, filled in from reference TRBV7-9 and TRBJ1-6, reads DTGVSQNPRHKITKRGQNVTFRCDPISEHNRLYWYRQTLGQGPEFLTYFQNEAQLEKSRLLSDRFSAERPKGSFSTLEIQRTEQGDSAMYLCASSVGQGHNSPLHFGNGTRLTVT.

Points on this clonotype: A much larger clone is a single base away; this may be a read error. The V call is TRBV7-9, the J call TRBJ2-7; the D gene is possibly TRBD1 (5 bases). This CDR3 has 13 residues. The germline CDR1 and CDR2 sequences are SEHNR and FQNEAQ (reference sequence). The CDR3 is CAGSLQVVYEQYF. The CDR3 coding sequence is TGTGCCGGCAGTTTACAGGTTGTCTACGAGCAGTACTTC.